This TCR beta chain was captured in a study of Graves' ophthalmopathy and Graves' hyperthyroidism. Comments on this clonotype: The antigen remains unidentified. One end of the junction does not line up with germline, which may come from a read error.

This CDR3 is built from 13 residues. CDR1 and CDR2 from the germline V gene are KGHSH and LQKENI. Beta-chain TCR CDR3 regions were amplified from RNA transcripts. An opening RT-PCR round employed HTBI primers and preceded a second-round multiplex PCR. TCRdb re-analysed the multiplex PCR reads in MiXCR, keeping a single row per CDR3 protein. The sample contains approximately 540,000 distinct CDR3 sequences, 39% of which appear only once. Additional autoimmune diseases, uncontrolled infections, pregnancy or lactation disqualified patients. Reliance was placed on clinical symptoms, serum thyroxine, TRAb, thyroid ultrasound and orbital computed tomography for diagnosis. The study's findings and limits: Thyroid clonotypes that were expanded above 0.001 frequency mostly also appeared in blood. Both a roughly 68% sensitivity and an approximately 76% specificity characterized the model's predictions of ophthalmopathy progression.

This TCR was recovered from an adult man with Graves' hyperthyroidism. The chain joins TRBV18 to TRBJ1-4; 9 positions agree with TRBD1. Source material: peripheral blood or thyroid tissue (not recorded which). CDR3 nucleotides: TGTGCCAGCTCACCATTACAGGGGGCACAACAAGTATTT. It specifies CASSPLQGAQQVF. Variable domain in full (rest from reference TRBV18 and TRBJ1-4): NAGVMQNPRHLVRRRGQEARLRCSPMKGHSHVYWYRQLPEEGLKFMVYLQKENIIDESGMPKERFSAEFPKEGPSILRIQQVVRGDSAAYFCASSPLQGAQQVFGSGTQLSVL.